The 24 T cell receptor beta chains presented below share a single source sample, sequenced in a study of shared clonotypes between healthy human individuals. This table comes from immunoSEQ multiplex PCR, and its TCRdb copy is limited to in-frame clones, with some not included. The data contain 2 million to 3 million clones, around 90% of them singletons. Sequencing was done on a sample of naive CD4+ T cells sorted from blood. Subset specified: CD45RA+ positively selected. Every receptor here comes from a man between 18 and 29 years old in good health.

V is TRBV10-1 and J is TRBJ2-2; TRBD2 aligns across 12 bases. CDR1 and CDR2 from the germline V gene are WNHNN and SYGVQD (reference sequence). The trim removed 6 bases at V and 6 bases at J, leaving 11 bases unmatched. The CDR3 runs 17 residues. The CDR3 nucleotides are TGCGCCAGCAGCGCAAGACTAGCGGGAGAAGGCCCCGGGGAGCTGTTTTTT. This gives the protein CASSARLAGEGPGELFF.

CDR3 sequence: CAWSGGVSNQPQHF. In DNA form, the CDR3 reads TGTGCCTGGAGTGGAGGGGTTAGCAATCAGCCCCAGCATTTT. The rearrangement uses TRBV30 and TRBJ1-5; D is possibly TRBD1 (5 bases). Trimming removed 1 base from V and 0 bases from J, with 7 bases in between. The CDR3 runs 14 residues. The germline V gene encodes CDR1 GTSNPN and CDR2 SVGIG (reference sequence).

This chain uses TRBV6-4 with TRBJ2-2, with TRBD2 as a possible D gene (5 bases). The CDR3 spans 13 residues. Between the trimmed V and J ends, which lost 3 bases and 7 bases, there was a span of 9 bases. Germline values: CDR1 MRHNA, CDR2 SNTAGT. The CDR3 bases are TGTGCCAGCAGTGAGGACTGGAACGGGGAGCTGTTTTTT. It specifies CASSEDWNGELFF.

The chain carries TRBV6-1 and TRBJ1-2, with TRBD1 matching over 8 bases. CDR1 and CDR2 (germline): MNHNS, SASEGT. The CDR3 spans 14 residues. V trimming: 8 bases; J trimming: 2 bases; junction bases outside the gene matches: 7. The CDR3 DNA reads TGTGCCAGCGGCCGGACAGGGCAGAACTATGGCTACACCTTC. It yields the protein CASGRTGQNYGYTF.

The V call is TRBV29-1, the J call TRBJ2-5, with D unclear. This CDR3 region has 8 residues. The germline V gene encodes CDR1 SQVTM and CDR2 ANQGSEA. The V gene lost 4 bases and the J gene lost 7 bases, with 1 base spanning the gap. This CDR3 reads CSVGTQYF. Here the CDR3 DNA reads TGCAGCGTTGGGACCCAGTACTTC.

This rearrangement joins TRBV6-5 to TRBJ1-6; the match to TRBD1 covers 8 bases. Germline CDR1 is MNHEY and CDR2 is SVGAGI. The CDR3 contains 14 residues. Trimming removed 6 bases from V and 6 bases from J; junction bases left unmatched: 4. The CDR3 here is CASRLTGVNSPLHF. DNA of the CDR3: TGTGCCAGCAGACTGACAGGGGTTAATTCACCCCTCCACTTT.

Remarks on this clone: The sample carries other DNA sequences with the same CDR3. The V gene is TRBV10-3, the J gene TRBJ2-5; either TRBD1 or TRBD2 may supply D (6 bases each). CDR1 is ENHRY and CDR2 is SYGVKD in the germline V gene. This CDR3 contains 14 residues. V was pared by 0 bases and J by 5 bases, with 10 bases between. The CDR3 nucleotides are TGTGCCATCAGTGAGTCACCGGGGGCGGAGACCCAGTACTTC. Its translation: CAISESPGAETQYF.

The chain employs TRBV9 and TRBJ2-7; no clear D. The germline V and J ends were trimmed by 3 bases and 1 base, with 17 bases remaining between them. The CDR3 has 16 amino acids. CDR1 SGDLS and CDR2 YYNGEE come from the germline V gene. DNA of the CDR3: TGTGCCAGCAGCGCTTCTACAGACCGCTCGTCCTACGAGCAGTACTTC. Amino acid sequence: CASSASTDRSSYEQYF.

This sequence joins TRBV4-1 and TRBJ2-5; 12 positions match TRBD1. Germline CDR1 and CDR2: MGHRA and YSYEKL. The trim removed 0 bases at V and 5 bases at J, leaving 10 bases unmatched. The CDR3 extends over 18 amino acids. The CDR3 sequence: CASSQDPGTGGGYETQYF. CDR3 nucleotide sequence: TGCGCCAGCAGCCAAGATCCCGGGACAGGGGGCGGTTATGAGACCCAGTACTTC.

The V gene is TRBV10-1, the J gene TRBJ1-2, with a possible D match to TRBD1 (5 bases). The V end was cut by 9 bases, the J end by 1 base, with 18 bases between. The CDR3 runs 15 residues. Per germline, CDR1 WNHNN and CDR2 SYGVQD (reference sequence). The CDR3 protein is CARRGPVRFNYGYTF. CDR3 in DNA: TGCGCCAGAAGGGGCCCTGTTCGGTTTAACTATGGCTACACCTTC.

The chain recombines TRBV2 with TRBJ1-1, with a weak D call TRBD1 (6 bases). V was shortened by 2 bases and J by 1 base, with 11 bases between the two germline ends. CDR3 length: 15 amino acids. Germline lookup yields CDR1 SNHLY and CDR2 FYNNEI. CDR3 nucleotides: TGTGCCAGCAGTGAAAACAGGGTGAGGAACACTGAAGCTTTCTTT. It codes for CASSENRVRNTEAFF.

The chain employs TRBV2 and TRBJ2-7; D not certain. The CDR3 extends over 10 amino acids. Trimming stripped 6 bases from V and 4 bases from J, with 4 bases between. Germline CDR1 reads SNHLY; CDR2 reads FYNNEI. Here the CDR3 reads CASRWYEQYF. The CDR3 region has the DNA TGTGCCAGCAGGTGGTACGAGCAGTACTTC.

The chain employs TRBV10-3 and TRBJ1-3; D ambiguous. With 6 bases removed from V and 1 base from J, the gap between germline ends came to 7 bases. The germline V gene encodes CDR1 ENHRY and CDR2 SYGVKD. CDR3 length equals 13 residues. The chain's CDR3 is CAIRSGSGNTIYF. The CDR3 DNA reads as TGTGCCATCAGATCAGGTTCTGGAAACACCATATATTTT.

V usage is TRBV28 and J usage is TRBJ2-1, with D tentatively TRBD2 (7 bases). The CDR3 totals 15 residues. Between the trimmed V and J ends, which lost 3 bases and 7 bases, there was a span of 16 bases. Per the germline V gene, CDR1 is MDHEN and CDR2 is SYDVKM. The CDR3 region is CASSFYGGLGNEQFF. CDR3 in DNA: TGTGCCAGCAGTTTCTACGGGGGGCTGGGTAATGAGCAGTTCTTC.

The chain links TRBV28 to TRBJ1-2, with D perhaps TRBD1 (6 bases). This CDR3 contains 16 residues. Germline V gene sequence: CDR1 MDHEN, CDR2 SYDVKM. The V end lost 0 bases, the J end lost 5 bases, and 16 bases lay between the germline ends. DNA for the CDR3: TGTGCCAGCAGTTTATGGGGGGGCGCGGGAGTTTATGGCTACACCTTC. It is translated as CASSLWGGAGVYGYTF.

The chain combines TRBV5-6 with TRBJ1-3; D unclear. Germline V gene lookup returns CDR1 SGHDT and CDR2 YYEEEE. V was shortened by 4 bases and J by 2 bases, with 13 bases between the two germline ends. CDR3 length: 15 residues. CDR3 nucleotide sequence: TGTGCCAGCAGCCCCAGCCCAAATACTGGAAACACCATATATTTT. Its protein product is CASSPSPNTGNTIYF.

Of note for this clone: This sample includes further DNA sequences coding for the same CDR3. This sequence joins TRBV18 and TRBJ2-7, with a possible D match to TRBD1 (6 bases). The V and J ends lost 3 bases and 2 bases respectively, with 11 bases between them. The CDR3 has 14 amino acids. In germline, CDR1 is KGHSH, CDR2 LQKENI. The CDR3 is CASSPPTGTYEQYF. CDR3 coding DNA: TGTGCCAGCTCACCGCCCACAGGGACCTACGAGCAGTACTTC.

The V and J genes are TRBV23-1 and TRBJ2-5; 11 bases are a match to TRBD2. Being an ORF, TRBV23-1 has a function that is uncertain. This CDR3 has 19 amino acids. V was pared by 0 bases and J by 5 bases, with 14 bases of the junction left unmatched. CDR3 region: CASSQSSGRALRFRETQYF. CDR3 bases: TGCGCCAGCAGTCAATCTAGCGGGAGGGCCCTAAGGTTTCGGGAGACCCAGTACTTC.

The gene calls are TRBV14 and TRBJ1-3, with no clear D. Germline V CDR1 and CDR2: SGHDN, FVKESK. This CDR3 comprises 15 residues. V was trimmed by 3 bases and J by 2 bases, leaving 11 bases between them. CDR3 sequence reads: CASSHPGRAGNTIYF. CDR3 sequence (DNA): TGTGCCAGCAGCCACCCCGGGAGGGCTGGAAACACCATATATTTT.

This chain links TRBV10-2 with TRBJ1-2; D is unclear. The germline V gene has CDR1 WSHSY and CDR2 SAAADI. The CDR3 runs 13 residues. With 6 bases removed from V and 5 bases from J, the gap between germline ends came to 13 bases. As DNA, the CDR3 is TGCGCCAGCAGGGCTGTGGACGGATATGGCTACACCTTC. As protein: CASRAVDGYGYTF.

This chain connects TRBV9 to TRBJ2-5; D may correspond to TRBD1 or TRBD2 (5 bases each). CDR1 and CDR2 from the germline V gene are SGDLS and YYNGEE. Trimming cost V 3 bases and J 0 bases, with 9 bases left between them. This CDR3 contains 14 residues. CDR3 in amino acids: CASSGGTNQETQYF. CDR3 coding DNA: TGTGCCAGCAGCGGGGGGACCAACCAAGAGACCCAGTACTTC.

This chain uses TRBV10-1 with TRBJ2-7; 7 nucleotides agree with TRBD1. Per the germline V gene, CDR1 is WNHNN and CDR2 is SYGVQD (reference sequence). After removal of 2 bases from V and 9 bases from J, the junction contained 10 bases not matched to a gene. This CDR3 region has 14 residues. The CDR3 loop is CASSEPIRGLGQYF. As DNA, the CDR3 is TGCGCCAGCAGTGAGCCGATAAGGGGGCTGGGGCAGTACTTC.

V gene TRBV19 combines with J gene TRBJ1-1, with a weak D call TRBD1 (5 bases). Germline V CDR1 and CDR2: LNHDA, SQIVND (reference sequence). The CDR3 covers 15 residues. V was trimmed by 4 bases and J by 4 bases, leaving 16 bases between them. CDR3 loop: CASSTRRVSGTEAFF. As DNA, the CDR3 is TGTGCCAGTAGTACCCGCAGGGTCTCGGGCACTGAAGCTTTCTTT.

The chain joins TRBV7-2 to TRBJ2-7; the D gene is possibly TRBD1 (6 bases). V lost 4 bases and J lost 4, with 14 bases in between. CDR3 length: 14 amino acids. Germline V lookup: CDR1 SGHTA, CDR2 FQGNSA. The chain's CDR3 is CASSYGQNRYEQYF. In DNA, the CDR3 is TGTGCCAGCAGCTACGGACAGAATAGATACGAGCAGTACTTC.